A single sample gave rise to the 3 T cell receptor beta chains below, sequenced in a study of cytomegalovirus exposure and HLA in healthy donors. PCR amplification relied on 60 Vbeta primers (plus 13 Jbeta primers). Method: immunoSEQ multiplex PCR; TCRdb's copy keeps in-frame clones and lacks some. The sample consists of 120,000 or so clones, more than 15% of them appearing once. Sequences were obtained from PBMCs. The source is a female donor in good health and CMV-seropositive.

CDR3 amino acids: CASSEEAGFYGYTF. CDR3 bases: TGTGCCAGCAGTGAAGAGGCAGGCTTCTATGGCTACACCTTC. This chain joins TRBV2 and TRBJ1-2; D gene unclear. Trimming took 1 base from V and 4 from J, leaving 10 bases between them. The CDR3 length is 14 residues. Germline lookup yields CDR1 SNHLY and CDR2 FYNNEI.

This clone was seen only a few times. The J gene is TRBJ1-5, the V gene TRBV5-6; no clear D gene. Germline CDR1 reads SGHDT; CDR2 reads YYEEEE. The ends were cut back, 5 bases at V and 6 bases at J, with 6 bases in the middle. The CDR3 length is 11 residues. The CDR3 DNA is TGTGCCAGCAGGCTAAGTCAGCCCCAGCATTTT. Translation gives CASRLSQPQHF.

The chain is built from TRBV6-6 and TRBJ1-1; TRBD1 aligns across 8 bases. The CDR3 covers 12 residues. Germline V gene sequence: CDR1 MNHNY, CDR2 SVGAGI (reference sequence). V gave up 11 bases and J gave up 1 base; unmatched junction bases: 3. Here the CDR3 DNA reads TGTGCCTGCGGACAGGGGAACACTGAAGCTTTCTTT. Protein sequence: CACGQGNTEAFF.